Each of the 16 T cell receptor beta chains below was sequenced from the same sample in a study of blood T cell repertoires in COVID-19. Measured with immunoSEQ multiplex PCR; TCRdb has only the in-frame clones, and not every one. The sample shows some 170,000 clones, approximately 85% of them seen only once. The sequenced material came from peripheral blood. These TCRs come from a woman aged 55-70 years with acute or convalescent COVID-19.

The V and J genes are TRBV5-1 and TRBJ1-1; no clear D gene. V gave up 0 bases and J gave up 4 bases, with 7 bases separating them. Germline CDR1 and CDR2: SGHRS and YFSETQ. CDR3 length: 13 residues. The CDR3 coding sequence is TGCGCCAGCAGCTTGGACGCGGCCACTGAAGCTTTCTTT. It specifies CASSLDAATEAFF.

The chain couples TRBV28 to TRBJ1-2; D possibly corresponds to TRBD1 (5 bases). The CDR3 runs to 11 residues. Germline V CDR1 and CDR2: MDHEN, SYDVKM. Trimming stripped 6 bases from V and 7 bases from J, with 9 bases between. CDR3 protein: CASRGTPGYTF. CDR3 in DNA: TGTGCCAGCAGGGGGACTCCTGGCTACACCTTC.

This clone was found a few times. The gene calls are TRBV19 and TRBJ2-5; 8 bases map to TRBD2. The ends lost 3 bases at V and 4 bases at J; junction bases unmatched: 1. The CDR3 extends over 13 amino acids. Germline lookup yields CDR1 LNHDA and CDR2 SQIVND (reference sequence). CDR3 DNA sequence: TGTGCCAGTAGTATGGGACTAGGAGAGACCCAGTACTTC. It yields the protein CASSMGLGETQYF.

J is TRBJ2-1 and V is TRBV6-5, with TRBD2 matching over 11 bases. The germline V gene encodes CDR1 MNHEY and CDR2 SVGAGI. The V segment lost 5 bases and the J segment 9 bases; nucleotides outside the gene matches: 9. This CDR3 contains 15 residues. The CDR3 bases are TGTGCCAGCAGTCCCACTAGCGGGAGTTGGGGTGAGCAGTTCTTC. As protein: CASSPTSGSWGEQFF.

The CDR3 here is CASSLGLSYNEQFF. The DNA for the CDR3 is TGTGCCAGCAGCTTAGGACTCTCGTACAATGAGCAGTTCTTC. The chain joins TRBV7-9 to TRBJ2-1; D not resolved. This CDR3 is built from 14 residues. Germline assignment: CDR1 SEHNR and CDR2 FQNEAQ (reference sequence). V dropped 1 base and J dropped 4 bases, with 8 bases sitting between them.

The gene calls are TRBV18 and TRBJ1-5, with D tentatively TRBD1 (5 bases). Trimming left V 2 bases short and J 2 bases short, with 16 bases between. Germline CDR1 and CDR2: KGHSH and LQKENI. This CDR3 comprises 17 residues. In DNA, the CDR3 is TGTGCCAGCTCACCAATAGGAGGGTGGGGCGGCAATCAGCCCCAGCATTTT. It yields the protein CASSPIGGWGGNQPQHF.

The V and J genes are TRBV29-1 and TRBJ1-1, with D possibly matching TRBD1 (6 bases). The ends were cut back, 1 base at V and 2 bases at J, with 8 bases in the middle. Per the germline V gene, CDR1 is SQVTM and CDR2 is ANQGSEA. CDR3 length equals 13 residues. The CDR3 protein is CSVEAGANTEAFF. The CDR3 coding sequence is TGCAGCGTTGAAGCAGGGGCTAACACTGAAGCTTTCTTT. Together with reference TRBV29-1 and TRBJ1-1, the CDR3 gives the full variable domain: SAVISQKPSRDICQRGTSLTIQCQVDSQVTMMFWYRQQPGQSLTLIATANQGSEATYESGFVIDKFPISRPNLTFSTLTVSNMSPEDSSIYLCSVEAGANTEAFFGQGTRLTVV.

The chain recombines TRBV19 with TRBJ1-2, with D unresolved. The CDR3 length is 12 residues. Trimming removed 8 bases at V and 5 bases at J, with 12 bases between. The germline V gene has CDR1 LNHDA and CDR2 SQIVND (reference sequence). The CDR3 loop is CASSLQDYGYTF. CDR3 in DNA: TGTGCCAGTTCGCTTCAGGATTATGGCTACACCTTC.

The chain uses TRBV7-3 and TRBJ2-2; TRBD2 might be the D (6 bases). Trimming left V 0 bases short and J 7 bases short, with 12 bases between. This CDR3 region has 15 residues. The germline V gene has CDR1 SGHTA and CDR2 FQGTGA. The CDR3 coding sequence is TGTGCCAGCAGCTTAACCGGGAGCGCCGGCGGGGAGCTGTTTTTT. Translation gives CASSLTGSAGGELFF.

V gene TRBV19 combines with J gene TRBJ1-1; TRBD1 is a possible D gene (6 bases). The CDR3 loop spans 15 amino acids. Germline values: CDR1 LNHDA, CDR2 SQIVND (reference sequence). V lost 0 bases to trimming and J lost 5 bases, with 13 bases between them. The CDR3 sequence: CASSIDMGRGTEAFF. The CDR3 nucleotides are TGTGCCAGTAGTATAGATATGGGCAGGGGAACTGAAGCTTTCTTT.

The chain combines TRBV5-4 with TRBJ2-1; 12 positions agree with TRBD2. CDR1 and CDR2 (germline): SGHNT, YYREEE (reference sequence). The CDR3 totals 17 residues. After removal of 5 bases from V and 4 bases from J, the junction contained 10 bases not matched to a gene. CDR3 protein: CASSGGGLAGKYNEQFF. The CDR3 DNA reads TGTGCCAGCAGTGGGGGCGGACTAGCGGGAAAGTACAATGAGCAGTTCTTC.

V and J are TRBV29-1 and TRBJ1-1; 8 nucleotides agree with TRBD1. With 7 bases clipped from V and 8 bases from J, the junction kept 6 bases outside the gene matches. The V gene's germline CDR1 is SQVTM and CDR2 ANQGSEA. This CDR3 has 11 amino acids. The CDR3 spells CSGHRDREAFF. CDR3 bases: TGCAGCGGCCACCGGGACAGGGAAGCTTTCTTT. Supplemented by reference TRBV29-1 and TRBJ1-1, the full variable domain reads SAVISQKPSRDICQRGTSLTIQCQVDSQVTMMFWYRQQPGQSLTLIATANQGSEATYESGFVIDKFPISRPNLTFSTLTVSNMSPEDSSIYLCSGHRDREAFFGQGTRLTVV.

CDR3 amino acids: CASSLGGYGGYTF. Here the CDR3 DNA reads TGTGCCAGCAGTTTGGGGGGATACGGTGGCTACACCTTC. The V call is TRBV27, the J call TRBJ1-2; maybe TRBD1 (5 bases). The CDR3 is made up of 13 amino acids. V lost 3 bases and J lost 7, with 12 bases in between. CDR1 and CDR2 (germline): MNHEY, SMNVEV (reference sequence).

This clone was seen a handful of times. Within the sample, other DNA sequences also encode this same CDR3. This rearrangement joins TRBV3-1 (or the pseudogene TRBV3-2) to TRBJ1-1, with D maybe TRBD1 (6 bases). Germline V lookup: CDR1 LGHDT, CDR2 YNNKEL (reference sequence). The CDR3 spans 12 residues. V was cut by 3 bases and J by 6 bases, with 8 bases left in between. Here the CDR3 DNA reads TGTGCCAGCAGCCAGGGGGCCGCTGAAGCTTTCTTT. This codes for CASSQGAAEAFF.

A single count supports this clone. The chain is built from TRBV11-2 and TRBJ1-1; D remains ambiguous. Between the trimmed V and J ends, which lost 5 bases and 1 base, there was a span of 11 bases. The CDR3 length is 14 residues. Germline-derived CDR1 and CDR2 are SGHAT and FQNNGV. As DNA, the CDR3 is TGTGCCAGCAGCCAGAGACGGGGGAACACTGAAGCTTTCTTT. Translation gives CASSQRRGNTEAFF.

The gene calls are TRBV7-3 and TRBJ1-1, with a possible D match to TRBD1 (6 bases). This CDR3 is 13 amino acids long. CDR1 is SGHTA and CDR2 is FQGTGA in the germline V gene. Trimming stripped 0 bases from V and 10 bases from J, with 12 bases between. The CDR3 protein is CASSLTPQGRAFF. In DNA, the CDR3 is TGTGCCAGCAGCTTAACCCCCCAGGGGAGAGCTTTCTTT.